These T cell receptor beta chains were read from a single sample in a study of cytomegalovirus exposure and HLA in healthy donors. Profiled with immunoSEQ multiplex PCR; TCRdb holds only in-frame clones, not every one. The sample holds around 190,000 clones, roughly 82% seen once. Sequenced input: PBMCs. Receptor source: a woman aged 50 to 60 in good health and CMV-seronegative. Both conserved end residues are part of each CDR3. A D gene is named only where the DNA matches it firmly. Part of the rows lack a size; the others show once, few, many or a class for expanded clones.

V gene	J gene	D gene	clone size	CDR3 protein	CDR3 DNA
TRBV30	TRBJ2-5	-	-	CAGEEGTETQYF	TGTGCCGGGGAGGAGGGTACGGAGACCCAGTACTTC
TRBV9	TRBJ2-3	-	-	CASSVGHSDTQYF	TGTGCCAGCAGCGTAGGCCACTCAGATACGCAGTATTTT
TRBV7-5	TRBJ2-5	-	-	CATAGTGGQETQYF	TGTGCCACCGCCGGCACGGGAGGGCAGGAGACCCAGTACTTC
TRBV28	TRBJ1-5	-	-	CASSSTTDSYQPQHF	TGTGCCAGCAGTTCGACTACGGACAGTTATCAGCCCCAGCATTTT
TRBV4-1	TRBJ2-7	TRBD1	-	CASSEDRSSSYEQYF	TGCGCCAGCAGCGAGGACAGGAGCAGCTCCTACGAGCAGTACTTC
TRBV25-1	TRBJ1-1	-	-	CASSARMRHSNTEAFF	TGTGCCAGCAGTGCAAGAATGAGACATTCGAACACTGAAGCTTTCTTT
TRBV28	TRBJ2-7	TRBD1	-	CASSTRDSPAGQYF	TGTGCCAGCAGTACGAGGGACAGCCCAGCAGGGCAGTACTTC
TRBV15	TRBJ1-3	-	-	CATSRLVGSGNTIYF	TGTGCCACCAGCCGACTCGTGGGCTCTGGAAACACCATATATTTT
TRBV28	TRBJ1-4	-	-	CASSLHRAGSDEKLFF	TGTGCCAGCAGTCTCCACCGCGCGGGGTCGGATGAAAAACTGTTTTTT
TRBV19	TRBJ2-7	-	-	CASSQRAATYEQYF	TGTGCCAGTAGCCAGCGGGCCGCCACCTACGAGCAGTACTTC
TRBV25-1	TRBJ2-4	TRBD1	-	CASSECRQGKTKNIQYF	TGTGCCAGCAGTGAATGCCGACAGGGTAAGACCAAAAACATTCAGTACTTC
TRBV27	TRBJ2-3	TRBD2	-	CASSLRVAGATDTQYF	TGTGCCAGCAGTTTACGTGTAGCGGGAGCCACAGATACGCAGTATTTT
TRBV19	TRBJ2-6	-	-	CASNLGPGAPGANVLTF	TGTGCCAGTAACCTGGGCCCAGGGGCGCCTGGGGCCAACGTCCTGACTTTC
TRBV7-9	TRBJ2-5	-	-	CASSLLSVETQYF	TGTGCCAGCAGTTTGCTATCCGTGGAGACCCAGTACTTC
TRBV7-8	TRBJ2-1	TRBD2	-	CASSLAAGAGGGDEQFF	TGTGCCAGCAGCTTAGCGGCGGGAGCGGGAGGTGGCGATGAGCAGTTCTTC
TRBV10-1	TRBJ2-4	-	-	CASSGGAKNIQYF	TGCGCCAGCAGTGGAGGAGCCAAAAACATTCAGTACTTC
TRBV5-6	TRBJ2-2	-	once	CASSWGLTPNTGELFF	TGTGCCAGCAGCTGGGGACTTACGCCGAACACCGGGGAGCTGTTTTTT
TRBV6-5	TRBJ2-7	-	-	CASTQSVATIYEQYF	TGTGCCAGCACTCAAAGCGTGGCAACTATCTACGAGCAGTACTTC
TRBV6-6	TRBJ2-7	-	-	CASSFDGGREQYF	TGTGCCAGCAGTTTTGACGGGGGAAGGGAGCAGTACTTC
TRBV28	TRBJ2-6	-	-	CATSSQGRSGANGLTF	TGTGCCACCTCTTCACAGGGACGCTCTGGGGCCAACGGCCTGACTTTC
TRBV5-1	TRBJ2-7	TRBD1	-	CASSLYLGTGVGEQYF	TGCGCCAGCAGCTTATATCTCGGGACAGGGGTGGGCGAGCAGTACTTC
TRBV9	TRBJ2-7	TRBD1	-	CASSDQDRMGEQYF	TGTGCCAGCAGCGACCAGGACAGGATGGGTGAGCAGTACTTC
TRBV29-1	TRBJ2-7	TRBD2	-	CSVEGGSGSEAGYEQYF	TGCAGCGTTGAAGGTGGTAGCGGGAGTGAAGCCGGGTACGAGCAGTACTTC
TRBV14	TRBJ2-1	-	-	CASSQDTREQFF	TGTGCCAGCAGCCAGGATACTAGGGAGCAGTTCTTC
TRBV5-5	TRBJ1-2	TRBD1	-	CAGTMTGNYGYTF	TGTGCCGGCACCATGACAGGGAACTATGGCTACACCTTC
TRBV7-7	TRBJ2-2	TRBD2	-	CASSTGLAGVTGELFF	TGTGCCAGCAGCACAGGACTAGCGGGAGTAACGGGGGAGCTGTTTTTT
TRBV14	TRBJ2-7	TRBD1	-	CASSQVYSGTGGFPQSEQYF	TGTGCCAGCAGCCAAGTATATTCAGGGACAGGGGGTTTTCCGCAGAGCGAGCAGTACTTC
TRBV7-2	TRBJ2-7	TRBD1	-	CASSSGQGQYF	TGTGCCAGCAGCTCCGGACAGGGGCAGTACTTC
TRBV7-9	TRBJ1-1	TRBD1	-	CASSPDRGRTEAFF	TGTGCCAGCAGCCCCGACAGGGGTAGGACTGAAGCTTTCTTT
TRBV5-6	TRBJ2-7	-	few	CASSPREAYEQYF	TGTGCCAGCAGCCCCCGCGAGGCCTACGAGCAGTACTTC
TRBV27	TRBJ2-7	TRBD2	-	CASSLGTNYEQYF	TGTGCCAGCAGTTTAGGGACTAACTACGAGCAGTACTTC
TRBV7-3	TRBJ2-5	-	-	CASSLGGAEETQYF	TGTGCCAGCAGCTTGGGCGGGGCTGAAGAGACCCAGTACTTC
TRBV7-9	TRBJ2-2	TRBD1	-	CASSFLAGGFGELFF	TGTGCCAGCAGCTTTCTGGCAGGGGGCTTCGGGGAGCTGTTTTTT
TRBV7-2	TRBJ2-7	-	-	CASSFQAAYEQYF	TGTGCCAGCAGCTTCCAAGCGGCCTACGAGCAGTACTTC
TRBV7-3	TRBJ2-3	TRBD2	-	CASSLRGSGGADTQYF	TGTGCCAGCAGCTTAAGGGGTAGCGGGGGGGCCGATACGCAGTATTTT
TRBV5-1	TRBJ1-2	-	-	CASSLLSNSRHGGYTF	TGCGCCAGCAGCCTCCTAAGCAACAGTAGGCACGGTGGCTACACCTTC
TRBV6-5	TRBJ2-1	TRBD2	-	CASRPLAGGFDEQFF	TGTGCCAGCAGACCTCTAGCGGGGGGGTTCGATGAGCAGTTCTTC
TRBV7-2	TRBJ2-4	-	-	CATKPILAKNIQYF	TGTGCCACCAAGCCAATCCTAGCCAAAAACATTCAGTACTTC
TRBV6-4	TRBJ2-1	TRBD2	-	CASSDTLLAGGVNEQFF	TGTGCCAGCAGTGACACGTTACTAGCGGGGGGCGTCAATGAGCAGTTCTTC
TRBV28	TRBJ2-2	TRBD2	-	CASRPASGWDGELFF	TGTGCCAGCAGGCCAGCTAGCGGGTGGGACGGGGAGCTGTTTTTT
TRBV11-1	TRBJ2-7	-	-	CASSPYRAPYEQYF	TGTGCCAGCAGCCCCTACAGGGCTCCCTACGAGCAGTACTTC
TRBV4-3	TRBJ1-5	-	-	CASSQDQGGNQPQHF	TGCGCCAGCAGCCAAGATCAGGGCGGCAATCAGCCCCAGCATTTT
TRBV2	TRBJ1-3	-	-	CASRGLGGNTIYF	TGTGCGTCGCGAGGTCTGGGTGGAAACACCATATATTTT
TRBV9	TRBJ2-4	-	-	CASSVGYSSSKNIQYF	TGTGCCAGCAGCGTAGGGTACAGTAGTAGCAAAAACATTCAGTACTTC
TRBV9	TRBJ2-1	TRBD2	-	CASSVGRGTSNEQFF	TGTGCCAGCAGCGTAGGAAGGGGGACTAGCAATGAGCAGTTCTTC
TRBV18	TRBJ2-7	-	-	CASSPRRESSYEQYF	TGTGCCAGCTCACCCCGGCGGGAATCCTCCTACGAGCAGTACTTC
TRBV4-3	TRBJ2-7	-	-	CASSHPAGEQYF	TGCGCCAGCAGCCACCCCGCCGGCGAGCAGTACTTC
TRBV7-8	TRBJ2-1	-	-	CASSLARIASENNEQFF	TGTGCCAGCAGCTTAGCGCGAATAGCTAGCGAAAACAATGAGCAGTTCTTC
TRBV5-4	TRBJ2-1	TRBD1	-	CASSQRQGDNEQFF	TGTGCCAGCAGCCAAAGACAGGGAGACAATGAGCAGTTCTTC